In this sample, the clone carrying this T cell receptor beta chain turned up a few times. Germline lookup yields CDR1 SGHTA and CDR2 FQGNSA. The CDR3 covers 12 residues. V shed 5 bases, J shed 15 bases, and the junction held 10 bases outside the gene matches. These data are taken from a study of CD8 T cells in ankylosing spondylitis. Quantitative 5'-RACE with molecular barcodes produced the TCR beta libraries. MiXCR, run by TCRdb on the 5' RACE reads, gives a single entry per CDR3 protein. The sample lists hundreds of thousands of distinct CDR3 sequences, about 10% seen once, with around a fifth in the top ten.

Sample: blood, either unsorted or a sorted T cell fraction (not recorded which). The receptor comes from a male donor with ankylosing spondylitis or in good health (not recorded which). The chain joins TRBV7-2 to TRBJ2-4; 7 positions agree with TRBD1. The CDR3 loop is CASSPRTGGWYF. The CDR3 DNA reads TGTGCCAGCAGCCCTCGGACAGGCGGCTGGTACTTC.